The 17 T cell receptor beta chains below come from one sample, sequenced in a study of blood T cells in healthy people across ages (dated by TCRdb to between 2014 and 2017). Library preparation used 5' RACE. These reads were obtained on an Illumina HiSeq 2500. A second roughly 7 to 11 cycle PCR used a sample-barcoded 5' primer and a J-beta primer mix. The public reads were reanalyzed by TCRdb: fastp trimming at Q25, MiXCR alignment, in-frame beta chains only. Rows matching on CDR3 protein sequence are summarized as one entry with the most common DNA and genes. Here the sample has approximately 600,000 distinct CDR3 sequences; 58% occur a single time. The ten biggest clones cover roughly 34% of the sample. The sequenced material came from blood. The receptors were sampled from a man in his sixties in good health.

The V and J genes are TRBV7-2 and TRBJ2-1, with 14 bases identical to TRBD2. Trimming took 2 bases from V and 8 from J; bases not matched to a gene: 5. Germline CDR1 and CDR2: SGHTA and FQGNSA. This CDR3 region has 16 residues. The CDR3 region is CASSLWGTSGGDEQFF. The CDR3 DNA sequence: TGTGCCAGCAGCTTATGGGGGACTAGCGGGGGAGATGAGCAGTTCTTC.

The V call is TRBV7-7, the J call TRBJ1-1; D perhaps matches TRBD1 (6 bases). The CDR3 runs 14 residues. V shed 5 bases and J shed 0 bases, with 10 bases lying between them. Germline CDR1 is SSHAT and CDR2 is FNYEAQ (reference sequence). The DNA for the CDR3 is TGTGCCAGCAGCCTAGGGGGAGTGAACACTGAAGCTTTCTTT. Translated, it gives CASSLGGVNTEAFF.

The V gene is TRBV12-5, the J gene TRBJ2-1; maybe TRBD1 (6 bases). The DNA matches TRBJ2-7 better at its end, which makes the J call doubtful. CDR1 and CDR2 (germline): LGHNT, FRNRAP. The CDR3 extends over 15 amino acids. The CDR3 nucleotides read TGTGCTAGTGGTTTGAGGCAGGGGATCTACAATGAGCAGTACTTC. It encodes CASGLRQGIYNEQYF.

This clonotype was recorded once. V gene TRBV7-9 combines with J gene TRBJ1-6, with 9 positions matching TRBD1. Germline trimming cut 7 bases from V and 10 bases from J; bases unmatched to any gene: 8. Germline values: CDR1 SEHNR, CDR2 FQNEAQ (reference sequence). This CDR3 comprises 14 residues. CDR3 protein: CASTRGTGSSPLHF. Here the CDR3 DNA reads TGTGCCAGCACGCGGGGGACAGGGTCCTCACCCCTCCACTTT.

This clonotype came up a few times. CDR3 nucleotide sequence: TGTGCCAGCAGCCTCACAGGGGGCCGGGAGCAGTACTTC. Translated, it gives CASSLTGGREQYF. The chain couples TRBV6-6 to TRBJ2-5, with TRBD1 identical over 9 bases. The V and J ends lost 6 bases and 11 bases, in that order; junction bases with no gene match: 10. Germline CDR1 reads MNHNY; CDR2 reads SVGAGI (reference sequence). CDR3 length equals 13 residues.

This clonotype showed up just once. This chain joins TRBV20-1 and TRBJ2-1; 7 bases are shared with TRBD1. Germline V gene lookup returns CDR1 DFQATT and CDR2 SNEGSKA (reference sequence). V shed 3 bases, J shed 5 bases, and the junction held 10 bases outside the gene matches. The CDR3 is made up of 15 amino acids. CDR3 nucleotides: TGCAGTGCTAGTACCGGGACAGATTTAGACAATGAGCAGTTCTTC. Its translation: CSASTGTDLDNEQFF.

This chain uses TRBV29-1 with TRBJ2-1, with D possibly matching TRBD1 (5 bases). This CDR3 is 11 amino acids long. Trimming removed 4 bases from V and 9 bases from J, with 10 bases in between. Per the germline V gene, CDR1 is SQVTM and CDR2 is ANQGSEA. This CDR3 reads CSVGRVAEQFF. CDR3 nucleotide sequence: TGCAGCGTTGGCAGGGTTGCTGAGCAGTTCTTC.

The chain employs TRBV12-3 or TRBV12-4 and TRBJ2-1; perhaps D is TRBD1 or TRBD2 (5 bases each). V was pared by 6 bases and J by 10 bases, with 22 bases between. This CDR3 has 15 residues. CDR3 sequence reads: CASRPSRDGAREQFF. As DNA, the CDR3 is TGTGCCAGCAGACCCAGCCGGGACGGAGCTAGGGAGCAGTTCTTC.

The chain has TRBV3-1 and TRBJ2-7; weak D call: TRBD2 (6 bases). The length of the CDR3 is 15 residues. Germline CDR1 LGHDT, CDR2 YNNKEL (reference sequence). V lost 4 bases to trimming and J lost 4 bases, with 17 bases between them. This CDR3 reads CASSPLAGTGYEQYF. The CDR3 bases are TGTGCCAGCAGCCCGCTGGCCGGGACTGGGTACGAGCAGTACTTC.

This clonotype was detected a few times. This chain links TRBV20-1 with TRBJ2-5, with a possible D match to TRBD2 (5 bases). Germline V lookup: CDR1 DFQATT, CDR2 SNEGSKA (reference sequence). The CDR3 runs 17 residues. With 0 bases removed from V and 4 bases from J, the gap between germline ends came to 21 bases. As DNA, the CDR3 is TGCAGTGCTAGAGATCGGAAGGTGTCGGTCCGGGGAGAGACCCAGTACTTC. Translating gives CSARDRKVSVRGETQYF.

On this clonotype: A much larger clone is a single base away; this may be a read error. The V and J genes are TRBV7-8 and TRBJ2-1; D is perhaps TRBD1 or TRBD2 (5 bases each). The end of the DNA aligns better with TRBJ2-7, so the J call may be wrong. CDR3 length equals 17 residues. The germline gives CDR1 SGHVS, CDR2 FQNEAQ. CDR3 loop: CASSPPGQLSSYNEQYF. The CDR3 bases are TGTGCCAGCAGCCCCCCGGGGCAACTCAGCTCCTACAATGAGCAGTACTTC.

This clonotype appeared a single time. One base away lies a much larger clone, so this may be a sequencing read error. V is TRBV7-6 and J is TRBJ2-5; TRBD1 is a possible D gene (6 bases). The J call is in doubt because the DNA end fits TRBJ2-7 better. The CDR3 consists of 12 residues. Germline values: CDR1 SGHVS, CDR2 FNYEAQ. CDR3 residues: CAGSIQGSEQYF. CDR3 DNA: TGTGCCGGCAGCATACAGGGTTCCGAGCAGTACTTC.

The chain is built from TRBV20-1 and TRBJ2-6; D unclear. The CDR3 has 16 amino acids. The germline CDR1 and CDR2 sequences are DFQATT and SNEGSKA (reference sequence). V was cut by 6 bases and J by 0 bases, with 15 bases left in between. CDR3 sequence reads: CSAVEPSHSGANVLTF. CDR3 nucleotide sequence: TGCAGTGCCGTCGAACCAAGCCACTCTGGGGCCAACGTCCTGACTTTC.

This clonotype came up once. V usage is TRBV20-1 and J usage is TRBJ2-1; 8 bases line up with TRBD2. The CDR3 has 15 amino acids. Germline loops: CDR1 DFQATT, CDR2 SNEGSKA (reference sequence). Losses at the gene ends were 6 bases for V and 10 bases for J; bases not matched to a gene: 17. Here the CDR3 reads CSAPKHGGAEKEQFF. CDR3 sequence (DNA): TGCAGTGCCCCCAAGCACGGGGGGGCCGAGAAGGAGCAGTTCTTC.

In its sample, this clonotype was seen a few times. J is TRBJ2-6 and V is TRBV5-1; D gene uncertain. Germline CDR1 and CDR2: SGHRS and YFSETQ. The CDR3 extends over 16 amino acids. With 3 bases removed from V and 0 bases from J, the gap between germline ends came to 10 bases. The CDR3 DNA sequence: TGCGCCAGCAGCTGGCGTCAGTACTCTGGGGCCAACGTCCTGACTTTC. It yields the protein CASSWRQYSGANVLTF.

This clonotype was observed a handful of times. The chain employs TRBV10-3 and TRBJ1-2; 9 bases match TRBD1. J lost 4 bases, V lost 3 bases, and 9 bases had no gene match. Germline CDR1 is ENHRY and CDR2 is SYGVKD. The CDR3 consists of 16 residues. The CDR3 DNA follows: TGTGCCATCAGTGATGTGGACAGGGGTCTCGGCTATGGCTACACCTTC. Its protein product is CAISDVDRGLGYGYTF.

J is TRBJ1-2 and V is TRBV7-9; 8 nucleotides agree with TRBD1. The length of the CDR3 is 14 residues. The germline gives CDR1 SEHNR, CDR2 FQNEAQ (reference sequence). V shed 5 bases, J shed 4 bases, and the junction held 6 bases outside the gene matches. The CDR3, as DNA: TGTGCCAGCAGCCGCGGACAGGGCCTCTATGGCTACACCTTC. As protein: CASSRGQGLYGYTF.